This TCR beta chain was documented in a study of cytomegalovirus exposure and HLA in healthy donors. With 4 bases removed from V and 0 bases from J, the gap between germline ends came to 15 bases. This CDR3 is built from 16 residues. Germline V gives CDR1 SNHLY, CDR2 FYNNEI. Primers: 60 Vbeta forward and 13 Jbeta reverse. Some clones are missing from TCRdb's copy, which holds only in-frame ones; the method was immunoSEQ multiplex PCR. The profile shows some 150,000 clones, 77% of them singletons. Sequencing was done on a sample of PBMCs. This TCR was recovered from a female donor in good health and CMV-seronegative. This chain connects TRBV2 to TRBJ1-1, with a tentative D call TRBD1 (5 bases). The CDR3 DNA reads as TGTGCCAGCAGTGGTGACAGCAGGCTAATGAACACTGAAGCTTTCTTT. Amino acid sequence: CASSGDSRLMNTEAFF.